These 27 T cell receptor beta chains share one sample of origin, sequenced in a study of blood T cell repertoires in COVID-19. The data were produced by immunoSEQ multiplex PCR, yet TCRdb's version contains in-frame clones alone and is incomplete. The table includes about 150,000 clones, approximately 84% detected once. The sequenced sample consisted of peripheral blood. The origin of the receptors is a human donor with acute or convalescent COVID-19. The donor label of this sample is uncertain.

The chain has TRBV18 and TRBJ2-1, with 14 bases aligning to TRBD2. Germline V gene data show CDR1 as KGHSH and CDR2 as LQKENI. The V segment lost 4 bases and the J segment 7 bases; nucleotides outside the gene matches: 3. This CDR3 spans 15 amino acids. CDR3 bases: TGTGCCAGCTCACTAGGGACTAGCGGGAGTAATGAGCAGTTCTTC. Its protein is CASSLGTSGSNEQFF. The full variable domain, rest sourced from reference TRBV18 and TRBJ2-1, is NAGVMQNPRHLVRRRGQEARLRCSPMKGHSHVYWYRQLPEEGLKFMVYLQKENIIDESGMPKERFSAEFPKEGPSILRIQQVVRGDSAAYFCASSLGTSGSNEQFFGPGTRLTVL.

The gene calls are TRBV7-2 and TRBJ1-2, with 7 nucleotides matching TRBD1. Per germline, CDR1 SGHTA and CDR2 FQGNSA. The CDR3 loop spans 16 amino acids. With V trimmed by 0 bases and J by 3 bases, 7 bases remained unmatched. The CDR3 DNA is TGTGCCAGCAGCTTAGCGCGGGACAGATCCCACTATGGCTACACCTTC. This encodes CASSLARDRSHYGYTF.

The rearrangement uses TRBV30 and TRBJ1-2; possibly TRBD1 for D (5 bases). The V gene's germline CDR1 is GTSNPN and CDR2 SVGIG (reference sequence). Trimming pared 8 bases from V and 7 bases from J, leaving 17 bases between. CDR3 length: 12 amino acids. DNA for the CDR3: TGTGCCCAAACACAGGCCCCCGGTGGCTACACCTTC. Residues: CAQTQAPGGYTF.

The chain employs TRBV6-1 and TRBJ2-4; 10 bases map to TRBD1. After removal of 2 bases from V and 4 bases from J, the junction contained 8 bases not matched to a gene. The CDR3 extends over 17 amino acids. CDR1 and CDR2 (germline): MNHNS, SASEGT. CDR3 coding DNA: TGTGCCAGCAGTGAAAGGGGACAGGGGCGCACTAAAAACATTCAGTACTTC. Translation: CASSERGQGRTKNIQYF.

This chain links TRBV2 with TRBJ1-1; 11 bases match TRBD1. V shed 8 bases and J 6 bases; nucleotides not matched to a gene: 8. Germline V gene data show CDR1 as SNHLY and CDR2 as FYNNEI. The CDR3 runs to 14 residues. The CDR3, as DNA: TGTGCCAGCGGACTGGACAGGGGGCAGTCTGAAGCTTTCTTT. The encoded protein is CASGLDRGQSEAFF.

Comment on this clone: Other DNA sequences in the sample encode the same CDR3. J is TRBJ1-3 and V is TRBV10-3; a possible D gene is TRBD1 (6 bases). CDR3 size: 15 residues. Trimming stripped 8 bases from V and 2 bases from J, with 16 bases between. CDR1 and CDR2 from the germline V gene are ENHRY and SYGVKD. The CDR3 loop is CAISETGTTGNTIYF. The CDR3 DNA reads TGTGCCATCTCAGAAACCGGGACAACTGGAAACACCATATATTTT.

The J gene is TRBJ1-2, the V gene TRBV28, with no clear D. The V end was cut by 8 bases, the J end by 7 bases, with 14 bases between. Germline loops: CDR1 MDHEN, CDR2 SYDVKM. The CDR3 is made up of 12 amino acids. The CDR3 DNA reads TGTGCCAGCTTAGCCCAGTTGGTTGGCTACACCTTC. This codes for CASLAQLVGYTF.

The rearrangement uses TRBV3-1 (or the pseudogene TRBV3-2) and TRBJ1-2, with TRBD1 matching 7 bases. The V segment lost 3 bases and the J segment 3 bases; nucleotides outside the gene matches: 7. This CDR3 has 15 residues. Germline V gene sequence: CDR1 LGHDT, CDR2 YNNKEL (reference sequence). As DNA, the CDR3 is TGTGCCAGCAGCCAGGGGGGCAGGGGGGACTATGGCTACACCTTC. It specifies CASSQGGRGDYGYTF.

The V call is TRBV12-3 or TRBV12-4, the J call TRBJ1-1; D not resolved. V was trimmed by 3 bases and J by 5 bases, leaving 10 bases between them. This CDR3 is built from 13 residues. Written as DNA, the CDR3 is TGTGCCAGCAGTTTGAGTGAGATAACTGAAGCTTTCTTT. Residues: CASSLSEITEAFF.

The table lists this clone with a count of one. J is TRBJ2-5 and V is TRBV6-5, with D hard to call. Trimming took 8 bases from V and 2 from J, leaving 6 bases between them. CDR1 MNHEY and CDR2 SVGAGI come from the germline V gene. This CDR3 spans 11 amino acids. In DNA, the CDR3 is TGTGCCAGCCATAGACAAGAGACCCAGTACTTC. This gives the protein CASHRQETQYF.

The rearrangement uses TRBV10-3 and TRBJ2-1, with 11 bases identical to TRBD2. J gave up 6 bases and V 8 bases, and 3 bases lay outside the gene matches. Germline V gene data show CDR1 as ENHRY and CDR2 as SYGVKD. The length of the CDR3 is 13 residues. CDR3 DNA sequence: TGTGCCATCGCAACTAGCGGGAGCAATGAGCAGTTCTTC. It specifies CAIATSGSNEQFF.

V usage is TRBV19 and J usage is TRBJ1-2; TRBD1 is a possible D gene (6 bases). Germline V CDR1 and CDR2: LNHDA, SQIVND (reference sequence). The V gene lost 2 bases and the J gene lost 6 bases, with 16 bases spanning the gap. The CDR3 runs to 15 residues. CDR3 loop: CASSIPWTVLNGYTF. CDR3 coding DNA: TGTGCCAGTAGTATACCCTGGACAGTTCTGAATGGCTACACCTTC.

This chain links TRBV7-8 with TRBJ1-5, with D unresolved. The CDR3 runs 14 residues. Germline CDR1 SGHVS, CDR2 FQNEAQ. Between the trimmed V and J ends, which lost 0 bases and 5 bases, there was a span of 8 bases. The CDR3 loop is CASSLAVADQPQHF. The CDR3 DNA reads as TGTGCCAGCAGCTTAGCAGTGGCGGATCAGCCCCAGCATTTT.

The rearrangement links TRBV4-3 to TRBJ2-1; 11 nucleotides agree with TRBD2. Losses at the gene ends were 0 bases for V and 6 bases for J; bases not matched to a gene: 10. CDR3 length equals 18 residues. CDR1 and CDR2 from the germline V gene are LGHNA and YSLEER. The CDR3 is CASSQDLAGGVISNEQFF. In DNA, the CDR3 is TGCGCCAGCAGCCAAGATTTAGCGGGAGGGGTTATAAGCAATGAGCAGTTCTTC.

The chain recombines TRBV18 with TRBJ1-1; no firm D call. The length of the CDR3 is 12 residues. The V and J ends lost 4 bases and 5 bases respectively, with 8 bases between them. Germline V gene data show CDR1 as KGHSH and CDR2 as LQKENI. This CDR3 is CASSQAETEAFF. CDR3 in DNA: TGTGCCAGCTCACAAGCGGAGACTGAAGCTTTCTTT.

This rearrangement joins TRBV2 to TRBJ2-7; 7 bases match TRBD1. The CDR3 has 13 residues. CDR1 is SNHLY, CDR2 FYNNEI, per germline. With 6 bases clipped from V and 2 bases from J, the junction kept 4 bases outside the gene matches. In DNA form, the CDR3 reads TGTGCCAGCAGCGCGACAGGGACCTACGAGCAGTACTTC. Translated: CASSATGTYEQYF.

V and J are TRBV4-3 and TRBJ2-1, with TRBD2 matching 9 bases. The ends lost 0 bases at V and 9 bases at J; junction bases unmatched: 12. The germline CDR1 and CDR2 sequences are LGHNA and YSLEER. This CDR3 has 17 residues. The CDR3 DNA follows: TGCGCCAGCAGCCAAGACCTCGGTAGCGGGAGTTCCTTTGAGCAGTTCTTC. Protein: CASSQDLGSGSSFEQFF.

The rearrangement joins TRBV19 to TRBJ2-7, with 9 nucleotides matching TRBD1. Trimming cost V 5 bases and J 2 bases; bases outside gene matches: 7. Germline lookup yields CDR1 LNHDA and CDR2 SQIVND (reference sequence). The CDR3 has 15 residues. The CDR3 reads CASSQQGAGAYEQYF. In nucleotides, the CDR3 is TGTGCCAGTAGTCAACAGGGGGCTGGGGCCTACGAGCAGTACTTC.

The gene calls are TRBV27 and TRBJ1-2, with no clear D. V lost 6 bases to trimming and J lost 2 bases, with 16 bases between them. The CDR3 has 15 residues. Germline CDR1 and CDR2: MNHEY and SMNVEV (reference sequence). CDR3 nucleotides: TGTGCCAGCAGCCGGAATGTACTAACCAACTATGGCTACACCTTC. Protein product: CASSRNVLTNYGYTF.

The chain carries TRBV29-1 and TRBJ1-3; tentatively, D is TRBD1 (5 bases). From germline, CDR1 is SQVTM and CDR2 ANQGSEA. Trimming left V 2 bases short and J 6 bases short, with 11 bases between. The length of the CDR3 is 13 residues. CDR3 sequence: CSVERQGENTIYF. CDR3 DNA sequence: TGCAGCGTTGAAAGGCAGGGTGAAAACACCATATATTTT.

The genes are TRBV9 and TRBJ1-4; D unclear. The ends were cut back, 0 bases at V and 12 bases at J, with 12 bases in the middle. CDR1 is SGDLS and CDR2 is YYNGEE in the germline V gene. This CDR3 is built from 13 residues. The CDR3 region has the DNA TGTGCCAGCAGCGTAGAGCGGAGCTCCGAACTGTTTTTT. It yields the protein CASSVERSSELFF.

This clone has a single count. The CDR3 protein is CASSQGGGVASPLHF. In DNA, the CDR3 is TGCGCCAGCAGCCAAGGAGGAGGGGTTGCTTCACCCCTCCACTTT. The chain joins TRBV4-3 to TRBJ1-6; maybe TRBD1 (5 bases). This CDR3 spans 15 amino acids. The ends were cut back, 1 base at V and 9 bases at J, with 13 bases in the middle. Germline V lookup: CDR1 LGHNA, CDR2 YSLEER.

J is TRBJ2-1 and V is TRBV6-1, with a possible D match to TRBD1 (5 bases). Germline V gene lookup returns CDR1 MNHNS and CDR2 SASEGT. There are 15 residues in the CDR3. Trimming took off 3 bases at V and 8 bases at J, with 17 bases between the two ends. The CDR3 DNA reads TGTGCCAGCAGTGACACAGGCGGAATAGGGTATGAGCAGTTCTTC. Amino acid sequence: CASSDTGGIGYEQFF.

This chain connects TRBV4-1 to TRBJ1-3; TRBD1 matches at 9 bases. Trimming cost V 4 bases and J 0 bases; bases outside gene matches: 7. CDR3 size: 17 residues. Germline V gives CDR1 MGHRA, CDR2 YSYEKL. The CDR3 region is CASSRSQGASSGNTIYF. The CDR3 bases are TGCGCCAGCAGCCGGTCACAGGGGGCTAGCTCTGGAAACACCATATATTTT.

The chain carries TRBV28 and TRBJ1-6; possibly TRBD1 for D (5 bases). V dropped 10 bases and J dropped 5 bases, with 24 bases sitting between them. The CDR3 length is 17 residues. The germline V gene encodes CDR1 MDHEN and CDR2 SYDVKM. The CDR3 sequence is CATLQQAPHTNNSPLHF. CDR3 nucleotide sequence: TGTGCCACCCTACAACAGGCGCCCCATACTAATAATTCACCCCTCCACTTT. Looking up the rest from reference TRBV28 and TRBJ1-6 gives the full variable domain: DVKVTQSSRYLVKRTGEKVFLECVQDMDHENMFWYRQDPGLGLRLIYFSYDVKMKEKGDIPEGYSVSREKKERFSLILESASTNQTSMYLCATLQQAPHTNNSPLHFGNGTRLTVT.

This clone came up a few times. The chain carries TRBV2 and TRBJ1-2; TRBD1 matches 8 bases. Looked up from germline, CDR1 is SNHLY and CDR2 is FYNNEI. CDR3 length equals 13 residues. Unmatched junction bases numbered 5, after V lost 5 bases and J lost 6 bases. The CDR3 reads CASSLLQGDGYTF. CDR3 in DNA: TGTGCCAGCAGTCTCCTACAGGGGGATGGCTACACCTTC. Variable domain in full (rest from reference TRBV2 and TRBJ1-2): EPEVTQTPSHQVTQMGQEVILRCVPISNHLYFYWYRQILGQKVEFLVSFYNNEISEKSEIFDDQFSVERPDGSNFTLKIRSTKLEDSAMYFCASSLLQGDGYTFGSGTRLTVV.

The gene calls are TRBV24-1 and TRBJ1-1; 9 nucleotides align to TRBD1. The CDR3 sequence is 13 residues long. The germline V gene has CDR1 KGHDR and CDR2 SFDVKD. The junction had 7 bases not matched to a gene; V was cut back by 4 bases and J by 11 bases. The CDR3 reads CATSEGDRVKAFF. For the CDR3, the DNA is TGTGCCACCAGTGAGGGGGACAGGGTAAAGGCTTTCTTT.